The 2 T cell receptor beta chains reported below all come from one sample, sequenced in a study of cytomegalovirus exposure and HLA in healthy donors. The study ran its PCR with 60 Vbeta and 13 Jbeta primers. Assay used: immunoSEQ multiplex PCR; TCRdb lists only in-frame clones, some missing. Of tens of thousands of clones in the sample, about 85% were seen once. What was sequenced was PBMCs. Receptor source: a woman in her forties in good health and CMV-seropositive.

Only a few counts were recorded for this clone. The chain has TRBV9 and TRBJ2-3; perhaps TRBD2 as D (6 bases). Germline-derived CDR1 and CDR2 are SGDLS and YYNGEE. The CDR3 covers 14 residues. The V end was cut by 10 bases, the J end by 0 bases, with 15 bases between. The CDR3, as DNA: TGTGCCTCAAGAACCGGGACTAGCACAGATACGCAGTATTTT. It codes for CASRTGTSTDTQYF. Full variable domain (remainder filled in from reference TRBV9 and TRBJ2-3): DSGVTQTPKHLITATGQRVTLRCSPRSGDLSVYWYQQSLDQGLQFLIQYYNGEERAKGNILERFSAQQFPDLHSELNLSSLELGDSALYFCASRTGTSTDTQYFGPGTRLTVL.

The chain combines TRBV19 with TRBJ2-3, with 7 bases that match TRBD2. V shed 5 bases and J 4 bases; nucleotides not matched to a gene: 15. Germline V gene lookup returns CDR1 LNHDA and CDR2 SQIVND (reference sequence). The CDR3 spans 17 residues. CDR3 region: CASSEDQPAGLSDTQYF. The CDR3 coding sequence is TGTGCCAGTAGTGAAGATCAGCCAGCGGGGCTGTCAGATACGCAGTATTTT.